The 9 T cell receptor beta chains listed next were all sequenced from one sample in a study of blood T cell repertoires in COVID-19. Sequenced by immunoSEQ multiplex PCR; TCRdb stores in-frame clones only, minus some. The top ten clones hold approximately 2% of a sample with fewer than 300,000 clones, just over 90% of them seen once. Input material: peripheral blood. The receptor set was obtained from a woman in her thirties with COVID-19, enrolled during active disease.

The chain links TRBV30 to TRBJ1-1, with D perhaps TRBD1 (5 bases). This CDR3 has 12 residues. Between the trimmed V and J ends, which lost 8 bases and 8 bases, there was a span of 18 bases. CDR1 is GTSNPN and CDR2 is SVGIG in the germline V gene (reference sequence). CDR3 DNA sequence: TGTGCCCGCGCGGGGGAGGGACTAGAAGCTTTCTTT. Encoded protein: CARAGEGLEAFF.

The V gene is TRBV12-1, the J gene TRBJ2-7; the listed D gene, TRBD1, was not tested against the DNA. TRBV12-1 is deemed a pseudogene. The CDR3 consists of 14 residues. CDR3 loop: CASSPSTRSYEQYF. For the CDR3, the DNA is TGTGCCAGCAGCCCCTCGACACGTTCCTACGAGCAGTACTTC.

This chain links TRBV3-1 (or the pseudogene TRBV3-2) with TRBJ1-3, with D perhaps matching TRBD1 (5 bases). Germline lookup yields CDR1 LGHDT and CDR2 YNNKEL (reference sequence). V lost 2 bases and J 3 bases, leaving 11 bases between the germline ends. The CDR3 extends over 15 amino acids. As DNA, the CDR3 is TGTGCCAGCAGCCAATCGGGGGGAGGTGGAAACACCATATATTTT. Translation gives CASSQSGGGGNTIYF.

The genes are TRBV5-1 and TRBJ2-4; TRBD1 aligns across 7 bases. The CDR3 has 14 residues. Trimming at V came to 2 bases and at J to 4 bases, leaving 3 bases not matched to a gene. Germline CDR1 is SGHRS and CDR2 is YFSETQ. CDR3 loop: CASSLGTAKNIQYF. CDR3 bases: TGCGCCAGCAGCTTAGGGACAGCGAAAAACATTCAGTACTTC.

CDR3: CASSQERLAGSYEQYF. For the CDR3, the DNA is TGCGCCAGCAGCCAAGAACGGCTAGCGGGGTCCTACGAGCAGTACTTC. V is TRBV4-1 and J is TRBJ2-7; 9 nucleotides line up with TRBD2. V lost 0 bases and J lost 1; bases outside the gene matches: 4. Germline CDR1 reads MGHRA; CDR2 reads YSYEKL. The CDR3 runs 16 residues.

The chain is built from TRBV7-9 and TRBJ1-6, with D possibly matching TRBD1 (6 bases). The V end was cut by 5 bases, the J end by 3 bases, with 8 bases between. Germline lookup yields CDR1 SEHNR and CDR2 FQNEAQ (reference sequence). This CDR3 spans 14 amino acids. The CDR3 loop reads CASSPQGYNSPLHF. CDR3 sequence (DNA): TGTGCCAGCAGCCCACAGGGCTATAATTCACCCCTCCACTTT.

This chain links TRBV3-1 (or the pseudogene TRBV3-2) with TRBJ2-5, with 10 bases aligning to TRBD2. J lost 4 bases, V lost 1 base, and 3 bases had no gene match. The CDR3 is made up of 15 amino acids. CDR1 is LGHDT, CDR2 YNNKEL, per germline (reference sequence). Here the CDR3 DNA reads TGTGCCAGCAGCCAAGGACTAGCGGGCTTAGAGACCCAGTACTTC. This codes for CASSQGLAGLETQYF.

The chain combines TRBV6-5 with TRBJ2-7, with 11 bases aligning to TRBD2. The germline V gene has CDR1 MNHEY and CDR2 SVGAGI. Germline trimming cut 3 bases from V and 3 bases from J; bases unmatched to any gene: 7. The CDR3 sequence is 16 residues long. The CDR3 protein is CASSYSRTSGSYEQYF. DNA of the CDR3: TGTGCCAGCAGTTATTCTCGAACTAGCGGGAGCTACGAGCAGTACTTC.

This sequence joins TRBV11-2 and TRBJ2-1; perhaps TRBD2 as D (6 bases). The germline V and J ends were trimmed by 1 base and 10 bases, with 11 bases remaining between them. Germline V gives CDR1 SGHAT, CDR2 FQNNGV. This CDR3 comprises 13 residues. CDR3 residues: CASSLAGGREQFF. The CDR3 DNA reads as TGTGCCAGCAGCTTAGCCGGGGGAAGGGAGCAGTTCTTC.